Listed below are T cell receptor beta chains from one sample, sequenced in a study of graft-versus-host responses after intestinal transplantation. Their specific antigens are unknown. The method was immunoSEQ multiplex PCR; TCRdb's version includes in-frame clones alone and lacks a portion of them. This sample has 50,000 or so clones; over 90% occur once, and the top ten carry 2% to 2.5%. Sequenced material: unstimulated CD4+ T cells sorted from spleen or lymph node cells, taken before transplant. The receptors were gathered from a human donor who was the organ donor for an intestinal transplant. Both conserved end residues are part of each CDR3. The D gene is left open where the match is weak. Where a row states a size, it is once, few, many or the class of an expanded clone; other rows omit it.

TRBJ2-2,.,TRBD2,TRBV7-3,TGTGCCAGCAGCTTAAACCCTAGCGGGACGGGGGAGCTGTTTTTT,CASSLNPSGTGELFF
TRBJ1-4,.,.,TRBV7-9,TGTGCCAGCAGCCAAAGGGGACAAGCAAATGAAAAACTGTTTTTT,CASSQRGQANEKLFF
TRBJ1-5,once,.,TRBV6-5,TGTGCCAGCAGTTACGACGCGGATCAGCCCCAGCATTTT,CASSYDADQPQHF
TRBJ1-4,.,TRBD1,TRBV29-1,TGCAGCGTTGCGGGTACAGGGGATGGAAAACTGTTTTTT,CSVAGTGDGKLFF
TRBJ2-7,.,.,TRBV27,TGTGCCAGCAGTCCCCAGGGTTCTGACGAGCAGTACTTC,CASSPQGSDEQYF
TRBJ2-7,once,.,TRBV18,TGTGCCAGCTCACTGTCCGGGACGGGATCCTACGAGCAGTACTTC,CASSLSGTGSYEQYF
TRBJ1-4,.,.,TRBV5-1,TGCGCCAGCAGCTTTACCGCGGCAACTAATGAAAAACTGTTTTTT,CASSFTAATNEKLFF
TRBJ2-1,.,.,TRBV28,TGTGCCAGCAGTGGCGGAGGGGGTCCCTACAATGAGCAGTTCTTC,CASSGGGGPYNEQFF
TRBJ2-7,once,TRBD2,TRBV4-3,TGCGCCAGCAGCCAAGTACTAGCGGGAGGTTACGAGCAGTACTTC,CASSQVLAGGYEQYF
TRBJ2-7,.,TRBD2,TRBV7-2,TGTGCCAGCAGCCAAGTAGCGGGAACCTACGAGCAGTACTTC,CASSQVAGTYEQYF